Each of the 17 T cell receptor beta chains below was sequenced from the same sample in a study of technical replicates of blood from a few donors. Produced via immunoSEQ multiplex PCR; TCRdb's table is partial and in-frame only. The table lists about 63,000 clones, more than 75% of them singletons. Sequencing was carried out using PBMCs. The source is a human donor in good health. Some clones in this sample may be carry-over from other donors' samples.

The chain employs TRBV6-5 and TRBJ2-3; 7 bases line up with TRBD2. The germline CDR1 and CDR2 sequences are MNHEY and SVGAGI. V shed 4 bases, J shed 0 bases, and the junction held 7 bases outside the gene matches. This CDR3 region has 16 residues. The CDR3 nucleotides are TGTGCCAGCAGTTTTTCCCTAGCGGCTAGCACAGATACGCAGTATTTT. Its protein is CASSFSLAASTDTQYF.

The chain carries TRBV11-2 and TRBJ2-3; D is undetermined. CDR3 length: 12 residues. Germline V lookup: CDR1 SGHAT, CDR2 FQNNGV. The V gene lost 6 bases and the J gene lost 2 bases, with 6 bases spanning the gap. In DNA, the CDR3 is TGTGCCAGCAGGACAACCACAGATACGCAGTATTTT. Translating gives CASRTTTDTQYF.

CDR3 in amino acids: CASSPGQGLAGELRYF. CDR3 nucleotide sequence: TGTGCCAGCAGCCCAGGCCAGGGACTAGCGGGAGAGTTACGGTATTTT. The rearrangement uses TRBV4-2 and TRBJ2-3, with TRBD2 identical over 14 bases. The trim removed 4 bases at V and 14 bases at J, leaving 14 bases unmatched. The CDR3 runs to 16 residues. Germline V gives CDR1 LGHNA, CDR2 YNFKEQ.

The chain couples TRBV7-2 to TRBJ2-1; D is uncertain. V lost 2 bases and J lost 6, with 5 bases in between. Germline V CDR1 and CDR2: SGHTA, FQGNSA. This CDR3 contains 12 residues. The CDR3 here is CASSLQFNEQFF. The DNA for the CDR3 is TGTGCCAGCAGCTTACAGTTCAATGAGCAGTTCTTC.

This chain connects TRBV5-4 to TRBJ2-3; no clear D. Germline assignment: CDR1 SGHNT and CDR2 YYREEE (reference sequence). The length of the CDR3 is 14 residues. V dropped 3 bases and J dropped 2 bases, with 10 bases sitting between them. The CDR3 coding sequence is TGTGCCAGCAGCTCCCGAGACAACACAGATACGCAGTATTTT. The encoded protein is CASSSRDNTDTQYF.

The gene calls are TRBV6-1 and TRBJ1-2; 8 bases are a match to TRBD1. CDR3 size: 17 residues. The V gene's germline CDR1 is MNHNS and CDR2 SASEGT. The ends lost 4 bases at V and 2 bases at J; junction bases unmatched: 12. The CDR3 reads CASSARYRGSVNYGYTF. For the CDR3, the DNA is TGTGCCAGCAGTGCCAGATACAGGGGGAGTGTGAACTATGGCTACACCTTC.

The chain joins TRBV19 to TRBJ2-1; 14 nucleotides agree with TRBD2. Germline CDR1 reads LNHDA; CDR2 reads SQIVND (reference sequence). The CDR3 runs 13 residues. J gave up 15 bases and V 5 bases, and 6 bases lay outside the gene matches. CDR3 loop: CASSAGLAGGRFF. The CDR3 DNA is TGTGCCAGTAGTGCCGGACTAGCGGGGGGTCGGTTCTTC.

The chain couples TRBV7-8 to TRBJ2-1; TRBD2 might be the D (6 bases). The V gene lost 6 bases and the J gene lost 9 bases, with 12 bases spanning the gap. Germline V gene data show CDR1 as SGHVS and CDR2 as FQNEAQ. The CDR3 is made up of 12 amino acids. Here the CDR3 DNA reads TGTGCCAGCAGACCCCGGGGAGGTGAGCAGTTCTTC. This gives the protein CASRPRGGEQFF.

The V gene is TRBV4-3, the J gene TRBJ2-2; TRBD2 matches at 7 bases. Germline CDR1 LGHNA, CDR2 YSLEER. J gave up 3 bases and V 1 base, and 5 bases lay outside the gene matches. This CDR3 has 16 amino acids. The CDR3 region is CASSQASAGDTGELFF. In DNA, the CDR3 is TGCGCCAGCAGCCAAGCCTCGGCGGGGGACACCGGGGAGCTGTTTTTT.

This clone was picked up one time. The rearrangement links TRBV4-3 to TRBJ1-2; D is unresolved. Trimming took off 2 bases at V and 2 bases at J, with 9 bases between the two ends. Germline V gene data show CDR1 as LGHNA and CDR2 as YSLEER. The CDR3 is 14 amino acids. In DNA, the CDR3 is TGCGCCAGCAGCCAAACCGGGGAGAACTATGGCTACACCTTC. Protein sequence: CASSQTGENYGYTF.

The chain couples TRBV7-2 to TRBJ2-7, with 8 bases lining up with TRBD2. The V and J ends lost 1 base and 2 bases, in that order; junction bases with no gene match: 10. Germline V gene lookup returns CDR1 SGHTA and CDR2 FQGNSA. The CDR3 spans 17 residues. The CDR3 spells CASSLVPGLAGPYEQYF. The CDR3 coding sequence is TGTGCCAGCAGCTTAGTACCGGGGCTAGCGGGCCCCTACGAGCAGTACTTC. Supplemented by reference TRBV7-2 and TRBJ2-7, the full variable domain reads GAGVSQSPSNKVTEKGKDVELRCDPISGHTALYWYRQSLGQGLEFLIYFQGNSAPDKSGLPSDRFSAERTGGSVSTLTIQRTQQEDSAVYLCASSLVPGLAGPYEQYFGPGTRLTVT.

The gene calls are TRBV7-3 and TRBJ1-3; D may be TRBD1 (6 bases). V lost 0 bases to trimming and J lost 4 bases, with 10 bases between them. The CDR3 is 15 amino acids. Germline V gives CDR1 SGHTA, CDR2 FQGTGA. The CDR3 DNA reads TGTGCCAGCAGCTTAACGACCACAGGGGGAAACACCATATATTTT. Its protein product is CASSLTTTGGNTIYF.

This sequence joins TRBV5-5 and TRBJ2-1, with D maybe TRBD2 (7 bases). V lost 1 base and J lost 6, with 14 bases in between. The CDR3 spans 15 residues. The V gene's germline CDR1 is SGHKS and CDR2 YYEKEE (reference sequence). The CDR3 protein is CASSLMGGDINEQFF. CDR3 nucleotide sequence: TGTGCCAGCAGCTTGATGGGGGGGGACATCAATGAGCAGTTCTTC.

CDR3 region: CASSLGTGGNEQFF. CDR3 DNA sequence: TGTGCCAGCAGCCTAGGGACAGGGGGCAATGAGCAGTTCTTC. This chain uses TRBV7-2 with TRBJ2-1; 11 nucleotides line up with TRBD1. This CDR3 has 14 amino acids. With 5 bases clipped from V and 6 bases from J, the junction kept 3 bases outside the gene matches. In germline, CDR1 is SGHTA, CDR2 FQGNSA.

The V gene is TRBV5-1, the J gene TRBJ2-1, with a tentative D call TRBD2 (5 bases). Trimming took 1 base from V and 0 from J, leaving 11 bases between them. Germline V gene sequence: CDR1 SGHRS, CDR2 YFSETQ. The CDR3 spans 16 residues. This chain's CDR3 is CASSLFPGSSYNEQFF. In DNA form, the CDR3 reads TGCGCCAGCAGCTTGTTTCCGGGGAGCTCCTACAATGAGCAGTTCTTC.

The chain combines TRBV7-9 with TRBJ2-2, with unresolved D. CDR3 length: 14 amino acids. Germline CDR1 SEHNR, CDR2 FQNEAQ (reference sequence). Trimming took 1 base from V and 4 from J, leaving 7 bases between them. The CDR3 DNA follows: TGTGCCAGCAGCTTAGGTCATTTCACCGGGGAGCTGTTTTTT. Amino acid sequence: CASSLGHFTGELFF.

The CDR3 nucleotides are TGTGCCAGTAGTATCCTCTGGGCGGATACGCAGTATTTT. It encodes CASSILWADTQYF. The genes are TRBV19 and TRBJ2-3; D gene uncertain. In germline, CDR1 is LNHDA, CDR2 SQIVND (reference sequence). CDR3 size: 13 residues. The V end lost 3 bases, the J end lost 6 bases, and 10 bases lay between the germline ends.